The source of this T cell receptor (beta chain) is a study of T cell changes during pregnancy in multiple sclerosis. This table comes from immunoSEQ multiplex PCR, and its TCRdb copy is limited to in-frame clones, with some not included. The table lists more than 45,000 clones, roughly 90% of them singletons. Germline V gene data show CDR1 as SGDLS and CDR2 as YYNGEE. The CDR3 runs 16 residues. Trimming pared 0 bases from V and 4 bases from J, leaving 16 bases between. The receptor was derived from a female donor with multiple sclerosis, enrolled in a pregnancy study. This specimen consisted of CD4+ T cells from peripheral blood mononuclear cells, obtained after pregnancy. The chain joins TRBV9 to TRBJ2-5; TRBD1 is a possible D gene (7 bases). The CDR3 region is CASSVGIGQGGETQYF. The CDR3 nucleotides read TGTGCCAGCAGCGTAGGAATTGGGCAGGGGGGAGAGACCCAGTACTTC.